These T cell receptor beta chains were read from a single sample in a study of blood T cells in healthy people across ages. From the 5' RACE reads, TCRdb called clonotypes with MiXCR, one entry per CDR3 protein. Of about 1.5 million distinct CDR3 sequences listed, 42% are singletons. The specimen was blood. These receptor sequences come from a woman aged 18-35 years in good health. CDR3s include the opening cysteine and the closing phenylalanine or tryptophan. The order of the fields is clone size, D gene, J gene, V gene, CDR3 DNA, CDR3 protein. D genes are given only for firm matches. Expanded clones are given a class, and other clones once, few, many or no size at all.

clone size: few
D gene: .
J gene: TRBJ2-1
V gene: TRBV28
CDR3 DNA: TGTGCCAGCACCACGACTGTGCTCAGGTACAATGAGCAGTTCTTC
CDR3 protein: CASTTTVLRYNEQFF

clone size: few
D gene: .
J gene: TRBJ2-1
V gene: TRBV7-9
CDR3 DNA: TGTGCCAGCAGCCCCCGAGATGGTGGATACAATGAGCAGTTCTTC
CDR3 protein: CASSPRDGGYNEQFF

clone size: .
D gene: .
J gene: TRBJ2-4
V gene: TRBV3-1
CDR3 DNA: TGTGCCAGCAGCCAAGCTAAGGGCTTTCAGGAGATAAACATTCAGTACTTC
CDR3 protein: CASSQAKGFQEINIQYF

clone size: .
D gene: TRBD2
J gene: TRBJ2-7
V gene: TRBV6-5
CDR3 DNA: TGTGCCAGCAGACTTGTACTAGCGGGAGCATACGAGCAGTACTTC
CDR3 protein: CASRLVLAGAYEQYF

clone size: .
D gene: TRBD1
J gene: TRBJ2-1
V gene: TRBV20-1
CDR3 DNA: TGCAGTGCTAGAGGTCGACAGGGGGCAATCTACAATGAGCGGTTCTTC
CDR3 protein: CSARGRQGAIYNERFF

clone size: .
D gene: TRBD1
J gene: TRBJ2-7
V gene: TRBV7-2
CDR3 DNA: TGTGCCAGCAGCAGGCGGGACAGGGGCTACGAGCAGTACTTC
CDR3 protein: CASSRRDRGYEQYF

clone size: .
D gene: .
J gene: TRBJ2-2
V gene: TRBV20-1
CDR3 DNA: TGCAGTGCTACGCGAGGTACCGGGGAGCTGTTTTTT
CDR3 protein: CSATRGTGELFF

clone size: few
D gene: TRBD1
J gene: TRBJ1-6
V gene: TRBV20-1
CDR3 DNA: TGCAGTGCTAGGGACAGGCGCCCTAATTCACCCCTCCACTTT
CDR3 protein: CSARDRRPNSPLHF

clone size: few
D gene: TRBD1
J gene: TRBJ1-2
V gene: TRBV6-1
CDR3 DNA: TGTGCCAGCAAGCTAGCCCCGAGACAGGGAAGGCTTTCGGGCTATGGCTACACCTTC
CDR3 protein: CASKLAPRQGRLSGYGYTF

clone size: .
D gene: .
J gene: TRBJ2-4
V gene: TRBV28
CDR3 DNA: TGTGCCAGTCGCAGCGGACAAGCCAAAAACATTCAGTACTTC
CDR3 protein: CASRSGQAKNIQYF

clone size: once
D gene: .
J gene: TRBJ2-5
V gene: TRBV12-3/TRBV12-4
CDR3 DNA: TGTGCCAGCAGTCCGAATGGGGAAGAGACCCAGTACTTC
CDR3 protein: CASSPNGEETQYF

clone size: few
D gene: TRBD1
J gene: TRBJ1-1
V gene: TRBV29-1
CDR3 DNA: TGCAGCGTTGTTGAGGGGGCAATGAACACTGAAGCTTTCTTT
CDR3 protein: CSVVEGAMNTEAFF

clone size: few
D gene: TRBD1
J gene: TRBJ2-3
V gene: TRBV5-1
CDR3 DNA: TGCGCCAGCAGCTTGCGGACAGGGGCTAGCACAGATACGCAGTATTTT
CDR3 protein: CASSLRTGASTDTQYF

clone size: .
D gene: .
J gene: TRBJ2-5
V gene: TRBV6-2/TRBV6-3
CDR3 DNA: TGTGCCAGCAGTTACCTGGGGCCAGGTCGGGAGACCCAGTACTTC
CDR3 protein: CASSYLGPGRETQYF

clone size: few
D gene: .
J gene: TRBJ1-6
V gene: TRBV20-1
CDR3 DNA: TGCAGTGCTAGAGCAATGGGCCTGATGAACTCACCCCTCCACTTT
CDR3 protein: CSARAMGLMNSPLHF

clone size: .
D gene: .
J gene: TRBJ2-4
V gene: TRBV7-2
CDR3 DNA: TGTGCCAGCAGCTTGAGCCACAAAAACATTCAGTACTTC
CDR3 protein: CASSLSHKNIQYF

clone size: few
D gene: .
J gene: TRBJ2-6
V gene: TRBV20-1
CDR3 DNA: TGCAGTGCTAGTAAAGGAGGGGCTGGGGCCAACGTCCTGACTTTC
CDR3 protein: CSASKGGAGANVLTF

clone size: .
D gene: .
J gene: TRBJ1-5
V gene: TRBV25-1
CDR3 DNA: TGTGCCAGCAGTGATAGTCAGGGGAATCAGCCCCAGCATTTT
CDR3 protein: CASSDSQGNQPQHF

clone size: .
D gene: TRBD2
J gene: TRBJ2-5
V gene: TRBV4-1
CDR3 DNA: TGCGCCAGCAGCCAAGATTGGGCGGGAGGAGTAGGGACCCAGTACTTC
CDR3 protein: CASSQDWAGGVGTQYF

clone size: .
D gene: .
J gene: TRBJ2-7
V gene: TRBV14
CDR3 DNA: TGTGCCAGCAGCCAAGTTCTCAACGAGCAGTACTTC
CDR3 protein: CASSQVLNEQYF

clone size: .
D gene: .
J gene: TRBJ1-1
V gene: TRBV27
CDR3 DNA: TGTGCCAGCAGTCACCGAACGGGAAAGCGAGCGAACACTGAAGCTTTCTTT
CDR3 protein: CASSHRTGKRANTEAFF

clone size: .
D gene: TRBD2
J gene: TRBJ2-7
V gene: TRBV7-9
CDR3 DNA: TGTGCCAGCAGCCCTCTTAGCGGGGCTCTCTCCTACAATGAGCAGTACTTC
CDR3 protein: CASSPLSGALSYNEQYF

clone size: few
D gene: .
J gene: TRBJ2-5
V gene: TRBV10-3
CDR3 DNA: TGTGCCATCAGTGAGTCAAACCAAGAGACCCAGTACTTC
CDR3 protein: CAISESNQETQYF

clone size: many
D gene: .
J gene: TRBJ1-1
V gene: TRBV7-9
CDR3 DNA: TGTGCCAGCAGCTTGCCAGGGAACACTGAAGCTTTCTTT
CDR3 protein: CASSLPGNTEAFF

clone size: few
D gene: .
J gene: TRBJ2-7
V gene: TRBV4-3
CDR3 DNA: TGCGCCAGGGACAGTGAAGCCTACGAGCAGTACTTC
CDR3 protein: CARDSEAYEQYF

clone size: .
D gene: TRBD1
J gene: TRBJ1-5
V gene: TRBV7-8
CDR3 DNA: TGTGCCAGCAGCTTTTTGACAGGGCCGGGCAATCAGCCCCAGCATTTT
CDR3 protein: CASSFLTGPGNQPQHF

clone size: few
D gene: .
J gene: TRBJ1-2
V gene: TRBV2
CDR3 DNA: TGTGCCAGCAGTGAAGGCCAGCTCCTTTACTATGGCTACACCTTC
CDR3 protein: CASSEGQLLYYGYTF

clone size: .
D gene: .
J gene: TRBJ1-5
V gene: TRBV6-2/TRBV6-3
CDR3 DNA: TGTGCCACGGGACTGATCAATCGGCCCCAGCATTTT
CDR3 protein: CATGLINRPQHF

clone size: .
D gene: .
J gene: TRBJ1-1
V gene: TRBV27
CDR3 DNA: TGTGCCGCCCAAGGGCAGGGGCTTATGAACACTGAAGCTTTCTTT
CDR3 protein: CAAQGQGLMNTEAFF

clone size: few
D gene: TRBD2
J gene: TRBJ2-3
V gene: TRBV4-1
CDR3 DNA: TGCGCCAGCAGCCCAGCGGGACCCACTAGCACAGATACGCAGTATTTT
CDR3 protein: CASSPAGPTSTDTQYF

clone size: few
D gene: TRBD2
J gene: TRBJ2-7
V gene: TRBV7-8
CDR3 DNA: TGTGCCAGCAGCGAGGGACGAGCGGGAGTCTACGAGCAGTACTTC
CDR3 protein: CASSEGRAGVYEQYF

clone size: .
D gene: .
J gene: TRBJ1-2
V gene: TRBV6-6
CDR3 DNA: TGTGCCAGCAGTTACTCGGTGTACTATGGCTACACCTTC
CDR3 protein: CASSYSVYYGYTF

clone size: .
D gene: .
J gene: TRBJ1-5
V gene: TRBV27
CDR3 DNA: TGTGCCTCGGGGCCTACAGGGCATAATCAGCCCCAGCATTTT
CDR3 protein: CASGPTGHNQPQHF

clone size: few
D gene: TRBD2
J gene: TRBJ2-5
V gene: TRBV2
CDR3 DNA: TGTGCCAGCAGTGCGGGACTAGCAAAAGAGACCCAGTACTTC
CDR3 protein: CASSAGLAKETQYF

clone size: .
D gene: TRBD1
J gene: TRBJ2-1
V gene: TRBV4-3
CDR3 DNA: TGCGCCAGCAGCCAAGATCCCAGGGGGTTTTACAATGAGCAGTTCTTC
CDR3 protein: CASSQDPRGFYNEQFF

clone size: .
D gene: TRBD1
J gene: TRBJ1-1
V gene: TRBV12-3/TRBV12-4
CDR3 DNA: TGTGCCAGCAGTGAGAGACCGGGACAGGGGCTCTACCCTGAAGCTTTCTTT
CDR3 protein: CASSERPGQGLYPEAFF

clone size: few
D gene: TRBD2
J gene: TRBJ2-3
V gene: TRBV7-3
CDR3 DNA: TGTGCCAGCAGCTTAACGAGTCTAGCGGGAGGGGGGCCAGATACGCAGTATTTT
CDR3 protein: CASSLTSLAGGGPDTQYF

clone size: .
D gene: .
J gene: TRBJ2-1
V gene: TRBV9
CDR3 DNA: TGTGCCAGCAGCGTAGGCCCGGCTCACAATGAGCAGTTCTTC
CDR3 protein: CASSVGPAHNEQFF

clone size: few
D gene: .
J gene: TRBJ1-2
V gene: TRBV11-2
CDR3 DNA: TGTGCCAGCAGCTTCAGTGGGGTGGCAGGGGATGGCTACACCTTC
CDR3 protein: CASSFSGVAGDGYTF